This T cell receptor beta chain was sequenced for a study of cytomegalovirus exposure and HLA in healthy donors. Concerning this clone itself: Its antigen is not identified.

Broader study findings: What a later analysis showed was that several of the most significant clusters appeared linked to common viral pathogens.

Amplification used 60 Vbeta primers and 13 Jbeta primers. Clones were sequenced by immunoSEQ multiplex PCR, and TCRdb holds only the in-frame ones, with some missing. Among around 130,000 clones listed, approximately 68% were seen once. The CDR3 sequence is 15 residues long. V was clipped by 5 bases and J by 4 bases; unmatched bases: 10. Germline V gives CDR1 SEHNR, CDR2 FQNEAQ (reference sequence). The sequencing input was PBMCs. The chain employs TRBV7-9 and TRBJ2-5; 7 bases line up with TRBD2. This TCR was sampled from a man younger than 40 in good health and CMV-seropositive. The CDR3 loop is CASSLRRGSGETQYF. The DNA for the CDR3 is TGTGCCAGCAGCCTCCGTCGCGGGAGCGGAGAGACCCAGTACTTC. Combining the CDR3 with reference TRBV7-9 and TRBJ2-5 gives the whole variable domain DTGVSQNPRHKITKRGQNVTFRCDPISEHNRLYWYRQTLGQGPEFLTYFQNEAQLEKSRLLSDRFSAERPKGSFSTLEIQRTEQGDSAMYLCASSLRRGSGETQYFGPGTRLLVL.